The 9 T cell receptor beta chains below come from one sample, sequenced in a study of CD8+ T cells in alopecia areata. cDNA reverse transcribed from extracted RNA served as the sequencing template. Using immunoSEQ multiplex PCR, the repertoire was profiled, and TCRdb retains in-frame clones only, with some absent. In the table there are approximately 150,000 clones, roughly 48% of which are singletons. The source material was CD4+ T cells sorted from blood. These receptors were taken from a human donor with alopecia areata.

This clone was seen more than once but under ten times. As DNA, the CDR3 is TGCAGCGTGCCCCAGGGGAGAGCTTTCTTT. Protein product: CSVPQGRAFF. V usage is TRBV29-1 and J usage is TRBJ1-1, with a tentative D call TRBD1 (6 bases). The CDR3 extends over 10 amino acids. V lost 6 bases and J 10 bases, leaving 12 bases between the germline ends. Per germline, CDR1 SQVTM and CDR2 ANQGSEA.

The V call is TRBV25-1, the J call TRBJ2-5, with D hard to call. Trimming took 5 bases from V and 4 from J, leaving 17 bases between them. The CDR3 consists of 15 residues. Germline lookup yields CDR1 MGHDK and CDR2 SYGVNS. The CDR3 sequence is CASSRPGAESETQYF. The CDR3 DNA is TGTGCCAGCAGTCGCCCGGGCGCGGAGTCAGAGACCCAGTACTTC.

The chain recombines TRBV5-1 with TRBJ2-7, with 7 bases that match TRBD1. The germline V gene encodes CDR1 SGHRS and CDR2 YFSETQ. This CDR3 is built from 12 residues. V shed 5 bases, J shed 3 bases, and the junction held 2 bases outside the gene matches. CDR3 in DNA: TGCGCCAGCAGGACAGGGCACTACGAGCAGTACTTC. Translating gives CASRTGHYEQYF. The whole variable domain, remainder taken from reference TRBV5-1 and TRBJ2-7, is KAGVTQTPRYLIKTRGQQVTLSCSPISGHRSVSWYQQTPGQGLQFLFEYFSETQRNKGNFPGRFSGRQFSNSRSEMNVSTLELGDSALYLCASRTGHYEQYFGPGTRLTVT.

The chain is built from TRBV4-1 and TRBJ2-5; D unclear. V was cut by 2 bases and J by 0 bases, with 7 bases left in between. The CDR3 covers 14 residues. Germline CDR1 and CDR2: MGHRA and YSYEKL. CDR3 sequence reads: CASSQHRDQETQYF. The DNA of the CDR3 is TGCGCCAGCAGCCAACACAGAGACCAAGAGACCCAGTACTTC.

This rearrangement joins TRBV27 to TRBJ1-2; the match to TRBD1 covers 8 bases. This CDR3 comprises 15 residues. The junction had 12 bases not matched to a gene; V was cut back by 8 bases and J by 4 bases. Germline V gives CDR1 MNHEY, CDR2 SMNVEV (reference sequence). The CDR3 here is CASGPSGGASYGYTF. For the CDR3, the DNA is TGTGCCAGCGGGCCCTCAGGGGGCGCTAGCTATGGCTACACCTTC.

The CDR3 loop is CSVEDLPGETQYF. CDR3 in DNA: TGCAGCGTTGAAGATTTACCGGGCGAGACCCAGTACTTC. The chain joins TRBV29-1 to TRBJ2-5, with D unresolved. The CDR3 contains 13 residues. The V and J ends lost 0 bases and 5 bases respectively, with 10 bases between them. Germline V CDR1 and CDR2: SQVTM, ANQGSEA.

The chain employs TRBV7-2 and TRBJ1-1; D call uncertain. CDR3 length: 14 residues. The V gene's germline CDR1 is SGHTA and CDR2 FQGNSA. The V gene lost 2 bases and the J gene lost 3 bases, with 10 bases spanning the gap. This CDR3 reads CASSLSQMDTEAFF. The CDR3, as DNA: TGTGCCAGCAGCTTAAGCCAAATGGACACTGAAGCTTTCTTT.

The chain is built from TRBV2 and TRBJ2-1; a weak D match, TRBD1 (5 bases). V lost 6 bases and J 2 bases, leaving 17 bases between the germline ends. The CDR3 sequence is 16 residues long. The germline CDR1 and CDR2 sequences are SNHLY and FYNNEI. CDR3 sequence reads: CASSANRKTTYNEQFF. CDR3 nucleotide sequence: TGTGCCAGCAGCGCCAACAGGAAGACGACCTACAATGAGCAGTTCTTC.

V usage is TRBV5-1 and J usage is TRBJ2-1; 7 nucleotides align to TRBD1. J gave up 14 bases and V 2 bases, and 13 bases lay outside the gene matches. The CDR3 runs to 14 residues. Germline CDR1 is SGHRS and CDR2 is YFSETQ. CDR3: CASSFGTAEGREFF. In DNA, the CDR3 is TGCGCCAGCAGCTTTGGGACAGCGGAAGGAAGGGAGTTCTTC. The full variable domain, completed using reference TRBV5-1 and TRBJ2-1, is KAGVTQTPRYLIKTRGQQVTLSCSPISGHRSVSWYQQTPGQGLQFLFEYFSETQRNKGNFPGRFSGRQFSNSRSEMNVSTLELGDSALYLCASSFGTAEGREFFGPGTRLTVL.